These T cell receptor beta chains were read from a single sample in a study of regulatory T cells in long-lasting Graves disease. TCRdb independently ran MiXCR on the multiplex PCR reads; one entry per CDR3 protein. The repertoire holds about 340,000 distinct CDR3 sequences, 15% to 20% seen once, with around 30% in the top ten. This material consisted of peripheral blood mononuclear cells (PBMCs), taken when the disease was refractory, from a patient treated with antithyroid drugs. All receptors derive from a female donor with Graves disease. The CDR3 runs from the conserved cysteine through the conserved F or W. Fields, in order: clone size, D gene, J gene, V gene, CDR3 DNA, CDR3 protein. A D gene is named only where the DNA matches it firmly. Size values are once, few and many counts, or a class for expanded clones, and some rows have none.

>many|-|TRBJ2-5|TRBV2
TGTGCCAGCAGTGACATTGGCAGGAGGGAGACCCAGTACTTC
CASSDIGRRETQYF
>-|TRBD2|TRBJ2-7|TRBV6-2/TRBV6-3
TGTGCCAGCACGGGACTAGCGGGGGGTACCTACGAGCAGTACTTC
CASTGLAGGTYEQYF
>-|-|TRBJ2-7|TRBV19
TGTGCCAGTACCGACAATCACTACGAGCAGTACTTC
CASTDNHYEQYF
>few|-|TRBJ1-5|TRBV4-1
TGCGCCAGCAGCCAAGGACAGGCGCCTCAGCCCCAGCATTTT
CASSQGQAPQPQHF
>-|-|TRBJ1-6|TRBV3-1
TGTGCCAGCAGCCAAGAGTGGGCAGGGGTCAATTCACCCCTCCACTTT
CASSQEWAGVNSPLHF
>many|TRBD2|TRBJ2-5|TRBV7-3
TGTGCCAGCAGCTTAACTAGCGGGAGAGGAGAGACCCAGTACTTC
CASSLTSGRGETQYF
>-|-|TRBJ1-4|TRBV30
TGTGCCTGGAGCGGCCGGGGGGCGATGAGGGAAAAACTGTTTTTT
CAWSGRGAMREKLFF
>-|TRBD1|TRBJ2-3|TRBV6-2/TRBV6-3
TGTGCCAGCACCCCCAAGACCCGGGACAGGGGGATTGATACGCAGTATTTT
CASTPKTRDRGIDTQYF
>many|-|TRBJ1-1|TRBV5-8
TGTGCCAGCGTCAAACAGGGTTTGGTCACTGAAGCTTTCTTT
CASVKQGLVTEAFF
>many|TRBD2|TRBJ2-5|TRBV7-2
TGTGCCAGCAGCCCGGCGCGGGGGGAGTCAGGAGAGACCCAGTACTTC
CASSPARGESGETQYF
>many|-|TRBJ1-5|TRBV12-3/TRBV12-4
TGTGCCAGCAAAATGGACACCGAAAGCAATCAGCCCCAGCATTTT
CASKMDTESNQPQHF
>many|-|TRBJ1-4|TRBV7-9
TGTGCCAGCAGCTTAGACGGCGGGCAGGGAGGACGGGAAAAACTGTTTTTT
CASSLDGGQGGREKLFF
>-|TRBD2|TRBJ2-2|TRBV7-9
TGTGCCACCAGTCTCCCCCTAGCGGCGGGCGGGGAGCTGTTTTTT
CATSLPLAAGGELFF
>many|-|TRBJ2-5|TRBV20-1
TGCAGTGCAAAAGAAAACAGGGAAGTCGGGACCCAGTACTTC
CSAKENREVGTQYF
>many|-|TRBJ1-5|TRBV28
TGTGCCAGCAGAACCCTAAGGGGACCATATCAGCCCCAGCATTTT
CASRTLRGPYQPQHF
>few|-|TRBJ1-1|TRBV2
TGTGCCAGCACCAAAAGTGGGTACCCCACTGAAGCTTTCTTT
CASTKSGYPTEAFF
>many|-|TRBJ1-2|TRBV20-1
TGCAGTGCTAGAGATCGGGGGGCCCTCCCCTATGGCTACACCTTC
CSARDRGALPYGYTF
>-|-|TRBJ1-3|TRBV27
TGTGCCAGCAGTTCCCGGACAGAGGGAAACACCATATATTTT
CASSSRTEGNTIYF
>many|TRBD1|TRBJ1-2|TRBV12-3/TRBV12-4
TGTGCCAGCAGCCTGGGGACAGCAGAAGGCTACACCTTC
CASSLGTAEGYTF
>many|-|TRBJ1-5|TRBV6-1
TGTGCCACCTTTAATGGGGTGGGTGCGGCCCAGCATTTT
CATFNGVGAAQHF
>many|-|TRBJ2-7|TRBV12-3/TRBV12-4
TGTGCCAGCAGTTTCGGGTACTACGAGCAGTACTTC
CASSFGYYEQYF
>few|-|TRBJ2-7|TRBV27
TGTGCCAGCAGACGTCTCGGGGGCGCTTACTACGAGCAGTACTTC
CASRRLGGAYYEQYF
>many|-|TRBJ1-2|TRBV20-1
TGCAGTACAGACCCCGGGTCAGGTTATGGCTACACCTTC
CSTDPGSGYGYTF